The 30 T cell receptor beta chains presented below share a single source sample, sequenced in a study of cytomegalovirus exposure and HLA in healthy donors. Primers included in the PCR were 60 Vbeta and 13 Jbeta primers. This table comes from immunoSEQ multiplex PCR, and its TCRdb copy is limited to in-frame clones, with some not included. This specimen shows 200,000 or so clones; the ten leading clones hold roughly 0.74%. The sample consisted of PBMCs. The receptors come from a boy younger than 18 in good health and CMV-seronegative.

V and J are TRBV27 and TRBJ1-2; 7 positions agree with TRBD1. Trimming took 4 bases from V and 7 from J; bases not matched to a gene: 9. This CDR3 has 14 amino acids. CDR1 and CDR2 from the germline V gene are MNHEY and SMNVEV (reference sequence). The CDR3 DNA sequence: TGTGCCAGCAGTTCCGACAGGGCTGGGGGTGGCTACACCTTC. Translating it yields CASSSDRAGGGYTF.

The rearrangement links TRBV6-5 to TRBJ1-2; TRBD1 might be the D (5 bases). V gave up 1 base and J gave up 5 bases, with 11 bases separating them. Germline V CDR1 and CDR2: MNHEY, SVGAGI. There are 14 residues in the CDR3. The CDR3 here is CASSYLGREYGYTF. CDR3 DNA sequence: TGTGCCAGCAGTTACTTGGGCAGGGAATATGGCTACACCTTC.

The chain couples TRBV6-5 to TRBJ1-1, with 7 positions matching TRBD1. This CDR3 spans 14 amino acids. Germline V gene data show CDR1 as MNHEY and CDR2 as SVGAGI. The V segment lost 6 bases and the J segment 5 bases; nucleotides outside the gene matches: 9. Here the CDR3 reads CASRHATTGTEAFF. CDR3 bases: TGTGCCAGCAGGCACGCCACGACAGGGACTGAAGCTTTCTTT.

The V gene is TRBV4-1, the J gene TRBJ1-6, with 8 bases identical to TRBD1. Germline V gene data show CDR1 as MGHRA and CDR2 as YSYEKL. The length of the CDR3 is 15 residues. The ends lost 4 bases at V and 11 bases at J; junction bases unmatched: 10. The CDR3 coding sequence is TGCGCCAGCAGCCTCCCGGGACAGGTTAGAACACCCCTCCACTTT. It codes for CASSLPGQVRTPLHF.

The gene calls are TRBV18 and TRBJ2-3; TRBD1 matches at 9 bases. CDR3 size: 15 residues. The junction had 10 bases not matched to a gene; V was cut back by 9 bases and J by 3 bases. CDR1 and CDR2 from the germline V gene are KGHSH and LQKENI. CDR3 sequence: CASSTRTGATDTQYF. The CDR3, as DNA: TGTGCCAGTTCAACCAGGACAGGGGCTACAGATACGCAGTATTTT. Drawing the rest from reference TRBV18 and TRBJ2-3, the complete variable domain is NAGVMQNPRHLVRRRGQEARLRCSPMKGHSHVYWYRQLPEEGLKFMVYLQKENIIDESGMPKERFSAEFPKEGPSILRIQQVVRGDSAAYFCASSTRTGATDTQYFGPGTRLTVL.

This chain connects TRBV5-4 to TRBJ1-1, with 8 bases fitting TRBD1. The germline V gene encodes CDR1 SGHNT and CDR2 YYREEE (reference sequence). This CDR3 comprises 14 residues. V shed 4 bases, J shed 5 bases, and the junction held 7 bases outside the gene matches. The CDR3 spells CASSVDRGGTEAFF. DNA of the CDR3: TGTGCCAGCAGCGTTGACAGGGGAGGGACTGAAGCTTTCTTT.

V is TRBV7-2 and J is TRBJ2-7; 8 bases match TRBD1. V gave up 5 bases and J gave up 3 bases; unmatched junction bases: 6. Germline V CDR1 and CDR2: SGHTA, FQGNSA. The CDR3 totals 14 residues. The CDR3 nucleotides are TGTGCCAGCAGCCCAGGCAGGGGGCTCTACGAGCAGTACTTC. It codes for CASSPGRGLYEQYF.

The V and J genes are TRBV28 and TRBJ1-1; D gene ambiguous. Per germline, CDR1 MDHEN and CDR2 SYDVKM. V lost 3 bases, J lost 6 bases, and 14 bases lay in between. CDR3 length: 14 amino acids. CDR3 in DNA: TGTGCCAGCAGTTTCCCTGCGATATACTCTGAAGCTTTCTTT. It specifies CASSFPAIYSEAFF.

The V call is TRBV5-1, the J call TRBJ1-1; D unresolved. CDR3 size: 14 residues. Germline V gene sequence: CDR1 SGHRS, CDR2 YFSETQ. V lost 4 bases to trimming and J lost 4 bases, with 14 bases between them. The CDR3 coding sequence is TGCGCCAGCAGCCTACACGAATCGGGCACTGAAGCTTTCTTT. It specifies CASSLHESGTEAFF.

The V call is TRBV30, the J call TRBJ1-2; D possibly corresponds to TRBD1 (6 bases). The CDR3 runs to 15 residues. The V gene lost 4 bases and the J gene lost 9 bases, with 24 bases spanning the gap. Germline CDR1 is GTSNPN and CDR2 is SVGIG (reference sequence). CDR3 nucleotide sequence: TGTGCCTGGAATATACCCTATAGACAGGATGGTAGCTACACCTTC. Amino acids: CAWNIPYRQDGSYTF.

The CDR3 DNA follows: TGCGCCAGCAGCCAAGTAACAGGTTTGGTTTGGGCTTTCTTT. This gives the protein CASSQVTGLVWAFF. The genes are TRBV4-3 and TRBJ1-1; D possibly corresponds to TRBD1 (5 bases). The CDR3 is 14 residues long. Germline V gene sequence: CDR1 LGHNA, CDR2 YSLEER. Trimming pared 1 base from V and 11 bases from J, leaving 17 bases between.

V gene TRBV12-5 combines with J gene TRBJ2-7; a weak D match, TRBD2 (7 bases). Looked up from germline, CDR1 is LGHNT and CDR2 is FRNRAP. V was pared by 0 bases and J by 5 bases, with 20 bases between. This CDR3 is built from 17 residues. This chain's CDR3 is CASGLVLRGGGPNEQYF. DNA for the CDR3: TGTGCTAGTGGTTTGGTACTAAGAGGGGGGGGGCCCAACGAGCAGTACTTC.

J is TRBJ1-4 and V is TRBV28; weak D call: TRBD1 (5 bases). Trimming took 6 bases from V and 6 from J, leaving 11 bases between them. This CDR3 is 13 amino acids long. In germline, CDR1 is MDHEN, CDR2 SYDVKM. CDR3 amino acids: CASRGRGHEKLFF. The CDR3 region has the DNA TGTGCCAGCAGGGGGAGGGGTCATGAAAAACTGTTTTTT.

The J gene is TRBJ1-4, the V gene TRBV5-4, with 9 bases that match TRBD1. J was trimmed by 7 bases and V by 3 bases; bases with no gene match: 7. The CDR3 consists of 15 residues. The germline CDR1 and CDR2 sequences are SGHNT and YYREEE (reference sequence). The CDR3 loop is CASSSGTGLGEKLFF. The CDR3 DNA reads as TGTGCCAGCAGCTCCGGGACAGGGCTTGGTGAAAAACTGTTTTTT.

The CDR3 reads CASSQGMNTEAFF. In nucleotides, the CDR3 is TGTGCCAGCAGCCAGGGAATGAACACTGAAGCTTTCTTT. The gene calls are TRBV6-1 and TRBJ1-1; perhaps TRBD1 as D (5 bases). Trimming removed 6 bases from V and 0 bases from J, with 8 bases in between. The CDR3 runs 13 residues. Germline values: CDR1 MNHNS, CDR2 SASEGT.

About this clone: The same CDR3 arises from other DNA sequences in this sample as well. V gene TRBV6-4 combines with J gene TRBJ2-3; 9 bases are shared with TRBD1. The CDR3 runs 14 residues. Germline values: CDR1 MRHNA, CDR2 SNTAGT. With V trimmed by 4 bases and J by 1 base, 0 bases remained unmatched. The CDR3 spells CASSGTGGTDTQYF. The CDR3 coding sequence is TGTGCCAGCAGTGGGACAGGGGGCACAGATACGCAGTATTTT.

The chain carries TRBV7-8 and TRBJ2-2; tentative D call: TRBD1 (7 bases). The CDR3 extends over 16 amino acids. Germline CDR1 reads SGHVS; CDR2 reads FQNEAQ. V was shortened by 1 base and J by 6 bases, with 15 bases between the two germline ends. CDR3 nucleotide sequence: TGTGCCAGCAGCTTAGGACAGGGAGGAGCACCCGGGGAGCTGTTTTTT. Translating it yields CASSLGQGGAPGELFF. Drawing the rest from reference TRBV7-8 and TRBJ2-2, the complete variable domain is GAGVSQSPRYKVAKRGQDVALRCDPISGHVSLFWYQQALGQGPEFLTYFQNEAQLDKSGLPSDRFFAERPEGSVSTLKIQRTQQEDSAVYLCASSLGQGGAPGELFFGEGSRLTVL.

CDR3 protein: CASSPPLAQNEQFF. CDR3 sequence (DNA): TGTGCCAGCAGCCCACCGCTAGCGCAAAATGAGCAGTTCTTC. This rearrangement joins TRBV11-3 to TRBJ2-1; D may be TRBD2 (6 bases). V dropped 5 bases and J dropped 7 bases, with 15 bases sitting between them. This CDR3 is 14 amino acids long. Germline V lookup: CDR1 SGHNT, CDR2 YENEEA.

The chain has TRBV7-9 and TRBJ2-7, with D uncertain. The CDR3 sequence is 14 residues long. Trimming took off 1 base at V and 1 base at J, with 8 bases between the two ends. Per germline, CDR1 SEHNR and CDR2 FQNEAQ (reference sequence). The CDR3 spells CASSLGSVSYEQYF. The CDR3 DNA follows: TGTGCCAGCAGCTTAGGGTCAGTATCCTACGAGCAGTACTTC.

This sequence joins TRBV28 and TRBJ1-2; no clear D gene. Trimming pared 5 bases from V and 12 bases from J, leaving 16 bases between. Germline CDR1 is MDHEN and CDR2 is SYDVKM. CDR3 length equals 12 residues. CDR3 amino acids: CASSPTLDRNTF. The CDR3 nucleotides are TGTGCCAGCAGTCCCACCCTCGATAGAAACACCTTC.

The genes are TRBV4-1 and TRBJ2-2, with 10 positions matching TRBD2. The CDR3 loop spans 19 amino acids. The germline gives CDR1 MGHRA, CDR2 YSYEKL. Trimming cost V 3 bases and J 4 bases; bases outside gene matches: 14. The CDR3 region has the DNA TGCGCCAGCAGCCACCCGACTAGCGGGTCATTCATCGGCACCGGGGAGCTGTTTTTT. Protein sequence: CASSHPTSGSFIGTGELFF.

The V and J genes are TRBV6-1 and TRBJ1-1, with D perhaps matching TRBD1 (6 bases). There are 13 residues in the CDR3. V dropped 8 bases and J dropped 6 bases, with 16 bases sitting between them. Germline CDR1 is MNHNS and CDR2 is SASEGT. The DNA for the CDR3 is TGTGCCAGCCTCCCCACCCCAGGGGCTGAAGCTTTCTTT. It encodes CASLPTPGAEAFF.

The chain is built from TRBV7-3 and TRBJ2-3; 11 bases match TRBD2. With V trimmed by 5 bases and J by 4 bases, 5 bases remained unmatched. The length of the CDR3 is 15 residues. The germline V gene encodes CDR1 SGHTA and CDR2 FQGTGA. This CDR3 reads CASSRLAGNSDTQYF. In DNA, the CDR3 is TGTGCCAGCAGCCGACTAGCGGGGAATTCAGATACGCAGTATTTT.

The CDR3 DNA reads TGTGCCAGCAGTGAAGGGGGCCGGCTAAATGGCTACACCTTC. As protein: CASSEGGRLNGYTF. V gene TRBV2 combines with J gene TRBJ1-2; tentative D call: TRBD1 (5 bases). The V end was cut by 1 base, the J end by 6 bases, with 12 bases between. Germline V lookup: CDR1 SNHLY, CDR2 FYNNEI. The length of the CDR3 is 14 residues.

The rearrangement joins TRBV5-1 to TRBJ2-5, with TRBD2 identical over 12 bases. The J segment lost 5 bases and the V segment lost 5 bases, leaving 13 bases of the junction unmatched. CDR1 and CDR2 (germline): SGHRS, YFSETQ. CDR3 length: 17 residues. The CDR3 DNA reads TGCGCCAGCAGTCGGACCCCCACTAGCGGGGGGTGGGAGACCCAGTACTTC. The encoded protein is CASSRTPTSGGWETQYF.

This chain connects TRBV19 to TRBJ1-5; 9 bases are shared with TRBD1. The CDR3 extends over 20 amino acids. With V trimmed by 5 bases and J by 0 bases, 17 bases remained unmatched. CDR1 and CDR2 (germline): LNHDA, SQIVND (reference sequence). This CDR3 is CASSFGVGQGLLYSNQPQHF. Here the CDR3 DNA reads TGTGCCAGTAGTTTTGGGGTGGGACAGGGCCTTCTTTATAGCAATCAGCCCCAGCATTTT.

This chain connects TRBV4-3 to TRBJ1-2; tentative D call: TRBD1 (6 bases). The V end lost 4 bases, the J end lost 3 bases, and 21 bases lay between the germline ends. The CDR3 sequence is 17 residues long. CDR1 is LGHNA and CDR2 is YSLEER in the germline V gene. This chain's CDR3 is CASSPRTVLGIDYGYTF. The CDR3, as DNA: TGCGCCAGCAGCCCACGGACAGTCCTGGGGATAGACTATGGCTACACCTTC.

The J gene is TRBJ2-7, the V gene TRBV6-6; 8 bases align to TRBD2. This CDR3 spans 15 amino acids. The V gene's germline CDR1 is MNHNY and CDR2 SVGAGI (reference sequence). V shed 2 bases, J shed 0 bases, and the junction held 3 bases outside the gene matches. The DNA for the CDR3 is TGTGCCAGCAGTTACGTAGCGGGGAACTCCTACGAGCAGTACTTC. It translates to CASSYVAGNSYEQYF.

The chain recombines TRBV27 with TRBJ1-5; possible D gene TRBD1, 5 bases. V was clipped by 6 bases and J by 4 bases, with 19 bases between them. Germline-derived CDR1 and CDR2 are MNHEY and SMNVEV (reference sequence). CDR3 length equals 16 residues. Here the CDR3 DNA reads TGTGCCAGCAGACCCCTAGGGTCCGGGGGTAATCAGCCCCAGCATTTT. It specifies CASRPLGSGGNQPQHF.

The chain recombines TRBV11-1 with TRBJ2-7; no clear D gene. Germline values: CDR1 SGHAT, CDR2 FQDESV (reference sequence). V shed 2 bases and J shed 2 bases, with 7 bases lying between them. This CDR3 spans 13 amino acids. DNA for the CDR3: TGTGCCAGCAGCTTACGCGGAACCTACGAGCAGTACTTC. Residues: CASSLRGTYEQYF.